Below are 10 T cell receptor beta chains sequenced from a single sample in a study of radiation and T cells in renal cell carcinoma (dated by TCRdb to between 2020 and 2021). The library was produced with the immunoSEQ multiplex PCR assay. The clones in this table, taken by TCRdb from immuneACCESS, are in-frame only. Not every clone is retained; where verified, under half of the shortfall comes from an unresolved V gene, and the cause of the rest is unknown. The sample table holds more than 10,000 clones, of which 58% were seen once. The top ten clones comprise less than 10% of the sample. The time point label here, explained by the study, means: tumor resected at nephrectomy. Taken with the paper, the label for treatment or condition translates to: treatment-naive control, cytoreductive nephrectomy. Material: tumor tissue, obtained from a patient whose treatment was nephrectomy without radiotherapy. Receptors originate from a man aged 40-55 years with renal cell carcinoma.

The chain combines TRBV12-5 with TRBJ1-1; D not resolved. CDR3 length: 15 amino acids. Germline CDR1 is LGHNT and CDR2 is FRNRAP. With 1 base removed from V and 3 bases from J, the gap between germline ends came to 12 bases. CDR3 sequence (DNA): TGTGCTAGTGGTTTGGGGGGATTTCAGGACACTGAAGCTTTCTTT. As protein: CASGLGGFQDTEAFF.

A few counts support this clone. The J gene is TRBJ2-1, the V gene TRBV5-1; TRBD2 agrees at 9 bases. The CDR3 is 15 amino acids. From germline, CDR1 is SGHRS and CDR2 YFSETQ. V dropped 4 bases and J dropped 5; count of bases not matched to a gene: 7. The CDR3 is CASSRSGRSDNEQFF. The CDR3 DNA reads TGCGCCAGCAGCCGTAGCGGGAGATCCGACAATGAGCAGTTCTTC.

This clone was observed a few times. CDR3 sequence: CAWRINYGYTF. In DNA form, the CDR3 reads TGTGCCTGGAGAATTAACTATGGCTACACCTTC. The gene calls are TRBV30 and TRBJ1-2; no definite D call. V gave up 3 bases and J gave up 1 base, with 3 bases separating them. CDR1 and CDR2 (germline): GTSNPN, SVGIG (reference sequence). This CDR3 spans 11 amino acids. The full variable domain, rest sourced from reference TRBV30 and TRBJ1-2, is SQTIHQWPATLVQPVGSPLSLECTVEGTSNPNLYWYRQAAGRGLQLLFYSVGIGQISSEVPQNLSASRPQDRQFILSSKKLLLSDSGFYLCAWRINYGYTFGSGTRLTVV.

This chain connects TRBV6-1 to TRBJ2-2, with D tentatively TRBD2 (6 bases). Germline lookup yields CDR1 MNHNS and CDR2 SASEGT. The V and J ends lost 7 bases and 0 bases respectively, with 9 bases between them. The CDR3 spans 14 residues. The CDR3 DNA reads TGTGCCAGCATTGGAGGGACGAACACCGGGGAGCTGTTTTTT. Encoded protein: CASIGGTNTGELFF.

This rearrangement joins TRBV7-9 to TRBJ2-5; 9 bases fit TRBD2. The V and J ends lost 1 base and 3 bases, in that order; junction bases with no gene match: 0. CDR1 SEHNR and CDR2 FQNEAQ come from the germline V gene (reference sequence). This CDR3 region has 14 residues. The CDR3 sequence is CASSLGLAEETQYF. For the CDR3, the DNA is TGTGCCAGCAGCTTAGGACTAGCGGAAGAGACCCAGTACTTC.

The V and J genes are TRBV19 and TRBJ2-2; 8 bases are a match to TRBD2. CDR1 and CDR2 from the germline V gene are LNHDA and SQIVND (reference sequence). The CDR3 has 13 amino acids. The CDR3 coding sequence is TGTGCTATCGGGAGGGTGAACACCGGGGAGCTGTTTTTT. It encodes CAIGRVNTGELFF.

CDR3 region: CSVQRGTGRETQYF. As DNA, the CDR3 is TGCAGCGTTCAAAGAGGGACAGGGAGGGAGACCCAGTACTTC. This chain uses TRBV29-1 with TRBJ2-5, with TRBD1 matching 9 bases. Germline V CDR1 and CDR2: SQVTM, ANQGSEA. J gave up 5 bases and V 5 bases, and 9 bases lay outside the gene matches. This CDR3 region has 14 residues.

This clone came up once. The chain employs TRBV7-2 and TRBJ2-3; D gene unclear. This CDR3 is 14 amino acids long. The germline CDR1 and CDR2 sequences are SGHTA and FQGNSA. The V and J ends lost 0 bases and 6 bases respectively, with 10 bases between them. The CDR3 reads CASSLAPNSDTQYF. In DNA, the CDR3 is TGTGCCAGCAGCTTAGCCCCAAATTCGGATACGCAGTATTTT.

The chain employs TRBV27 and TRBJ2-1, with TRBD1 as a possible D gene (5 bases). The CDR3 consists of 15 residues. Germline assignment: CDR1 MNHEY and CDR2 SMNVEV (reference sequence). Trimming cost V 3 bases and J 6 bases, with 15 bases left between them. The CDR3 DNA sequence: TGTGCCAGCAGTTTTCGGCAGGGTCCCCTCAATGAGCAGTTCTTC. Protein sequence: CASSFRQGPLNEQFF.

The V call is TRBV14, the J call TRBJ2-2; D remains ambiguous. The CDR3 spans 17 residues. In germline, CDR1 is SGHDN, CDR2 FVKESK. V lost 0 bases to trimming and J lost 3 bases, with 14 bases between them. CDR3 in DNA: TGTGCCAGCAGCCAAGAGCGGTGGGCTGTAGACACCGGGGAGCTGTTTTTT. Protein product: CASSQERWAVDTGELFF.